What follows are 5 T cell receptor beta chains derived from one specimen sequenced in a study of cytomegalovirus exposure and HLA in healthy donors. A multiplex PCR was run with 60 Vbeta primers and 13 Jbeta primers. Profiled with immunoSEQ multiplex PCR; TCRdb holds only in-frame clones, not every one. This sample has 150,000 to 200,000 clones, with 75% to 85% found just once. The sequenced material came from PBMCs. The receptors come from a woman between 18 and 30 years old in good health and CMV-seropositive.

This clone came up once. This rearrangement joins TRBV19 to TRBJ2-2; 12 bases map to TRBD2. Germline loops: CDR1 LNHDA, CDR2 SQIVND (reference sequence). The CDR3 is 16 amino acids. The V segment lost 4 bases and the J segment 6 bases; nucleotides outside the gene matches: 6. The CDR3 DNA follows: TGTGCCAGTAGTAGCGGACTAGCGGGGATGTCCGGGGAGCTGTTTTTT. This encodes CASSSGLAGMSGELFF.

This sequence joins TRBV6-5 and TRBJ2-3; possibly TRBD1 for D (6 bases). CDR3 length: 14 residues. Germline CDR1 MNHEY, CDR2 SVGAGI. Trimming took off 6 bases at V and 2 bases at J, with 12 bases between the two ends. The CDR3 region has the DNA TGTGCCAGCAGGACCGGGACAATCACAGATACGCAGTATTTT. It specifies CASRTGTITDTQYF.

This sequence joins TRBV18 and TRBJ2-7; the match to TRBD2 covers 11 bases. Germline V gene lookup returns CDR1 KGHSH and CDR2 LQKENI. J was trimmed by 2 bases and V by 2 bases; bases with no gene match: 5. The CDR3 is 16 amino acids. The CDR3: CASSPWGLADPYEQYF. CDR3 DNA sequence: TGTGCCAGCTCACCATGGGGACTAGCGGACCCCTACGAGCAGTACTTC.

In its sample, this clone was seen once. This sample also contains other DNA sequences that code for the same CDR3. The chain links TRBV7-2 to TRBJ1-2, with TRBD1 matching 9 bases. Trimming took 5 bases from V and 4 from J; bases not matched to a gene: 2. The germline gives CDR1 SGHTA, CDR2 FQGNSA. The CDR3 is 13 residues long. Here the CDR3 reads CASSTGQGYGYTF. CDR3 coding DNA: TGTGCCAGCAGCACGGGACAGGGCTATGGCTACACCTTC.

V usage is TRBV16 and J usage is TRBJ1-1, with 9 bases identical to TRBD1. The length of the CDR3 is 14 residues. V lost 4 bases to trimming and J lost 4 bases; unmatched junction nucleotides: 4. The germline gives CDR1 KGHSY, CDR2 FQNENV. The CDR3 spells CASSPGQGSTEAFF. The CDR3 DNA reads as TGTGCCAGCAGCCCCGGACAGGGGAGCACTGAAGCTTTCTTT.